These 21 T cell receptor beta chains originate from one sample sequenced in a study of T cell responses to AZD1222 COVID-19 vaccine. Measured with immunoSEQ multiplex PCR; TCRdb has only the in-frame clones, and not every one. Of 130,000 to 150,000 clones in the sample, about 90% were seen once. The sample was peripheral blood, taken on day 0 of AZD1222 vaccination. These receptors were collected from an adult in good health.

The chain employs TRBV6-2 or TRBV6-3 and TRBJ2-7, with D unresolved. V gave up 4 bases and J gave up 2 bases, with 9 bases separating them. This CDR3 contains 13 residues. Germline lookup yields CDR1 MNHEY and CDR2 SVGEGT. Here the CDR3 reads CASSSDPPYEQYF. The CDR3, as DNA: TGTGCCAGCAGTTCGGACCCGCCCTACGAGCAGTACTTC.

This sequence joins TRBV7-8 and TRBJ1-6; a possible D gene is TRBD1 (5 bases). V was clipped by 5 bases and J by 8 bases, with 19 bases between them. The CDR3 is 16 amino acids. Germline-derived CDR1 and CDR2 are SGHVS and FQNEAQ. The CDR3 protein is CASSRARGGVYSPLHF. DNA of the CDR3: TGTGCCAGCAGCCGAGCCCGGGGGGGTGTGTATTCACCCCTCCACTTT.

CDR3 in DNA: TGTGCCAGCAGTTCGAACGACAGGGGCAATCAGCCCCAGCATTTT. Its protein is CASSSNDRGNQPQHF. This rearrangement joins TRBV27 to TRBJ1-5, with 7 bases that match TRBD1. CDR3 size: 15 residues. V shed 4 bases and J 2 bases; nucleotides not matched to a gene: 5. Germline V gene sequence: CDR1 MNHEY, CDR2 SMNVEV (reference sequence).

This clone has a single count. The chain is built from TRBV19 and TRBJ1-5, with D perhaps matching TRBD1 (5 bases). The V gene's germline CDR1 is LNHDA and CDR2 SQIVND (reference sequence). Trimming left V 1 base short and J 4 bases short, with 11 bases between. CDR3 length equals 15 residues. The CDR3 here is CASSIVGGGNQPQHF. CDR3 DNA: TGTGCCAGTAGTATAGTTGGTGGGGGGAATCAGCCCCAGCATTTT.

This clone was seen more than once but under ten times. The chain recombines TRBV6-2 or TRBV6-3 with TRBJ2-3, with D unresolved. CDR1 MNHEY and CDR2 SVGEGT come from the germline V gene. The CDR3 length is 13 residues. V was cut by 0 bases and J by 4 bases, with 5 bases left in between. For the CDR3, the DNA is TGTGCCAGCAGTTACTCTATGGCAGATACGCAGTATTTT. Translated, it gives CASSYSMADTQYF.

The chain uses TRBV7-9 and TRBJ1-6; possibly TRBD1 for D (6 bases). Trimming took off 8 bases at V and 5 bases at J, with 16 bases between the two ends. CDR1 is SEHNR and CDR2 is FQNEAQ in the germline V gene (reference sequence). CDR3 length: 15 amino acids. CDR3 bases: TGTGCCAGCGGGGTTCCGGGACACAATAATTCACCCCTCCACTTT. Translation: CASGVPGHNNSPLHF.

The chain combines TRBV6-5 with TRBJ2-7, with 12 nucleotides matching TRBD2. Germline trimming cut 5 bases from V and 3 bases from J; bases unmatched to any gene: 5. This CDR3 is 15 amino acids long. Germline CDR1 is MNHEY and CDR2 is SVGAGI. The CDR3 nucleotides are TGTGCCAGCAGTCGACTAGCGGGAGCCCACTACGAGCAGTACTTC. It specifies CASSRLAGAHYEQYF.

The rearrangement links TRBV4-3 to TRBJ2-7; 8 nucleotides agree with TRBD1. The CDR3 extends over 15 amino acids. Trimming removed 5 bases from V and 5 bases from J; junction bases left unmatched: 11. The germline gives CDR1 LGHNA, CDR2 YSLEER. In DNA, the CDR3 is TGCGCCAGCAGCTTAGGACAGGGAGGTCCGGACGAGCAGTACTTC. As protein: CASSLGQGGPDEQYF.

The chain uses TRBV9 and TRBJ1-6; TRBD1 is a possible D gene (6 bases). Trimming took 4 bases from V and 10 from J, leaving 18 bases between them. The CDR3 contains 15 residues. Germline CDR1 reads SGDLS; CDR2 reads YYNGEE. The CDR3 DNA sequence: TGTGCCAGCAGCACCTTAGGGGGAGCAAAATCACCCCTCCACTTT. Translated: CASSTLGGAKSPLHF. The complete variable domain, with remaining parts taken from reference TRBV9 and TRBJ1-6, reads DSGVTQTPKHLITATGQRVTLRCSPRSGDLSVYWYQQSLDQGLQFLIQYYNGEERAKGNILERFSAQQFPDLHSELNLSSLELGDSALYFCASSTLGGAKSPLHFGNGTRLTVT.

The chain recombines TRBV11-3 with TRBJ2-7; possibly TRBD2 for D (6 bases). The CDR3 runs to 16 residues. V lost 1 base to trimming and J lost 0 bases, with 13 bases between them. CDR1 is SGHNT and CDR2 is YENEEA in the germline V gene. CDR3 coding DNA: TGTGCCAGCAGCTTAGGTCCGGCTAGCGACTCCTACGAGCAGTACTTC. Its translation is CASSLGPASDSYEQYF.

The table lists this clone with many counts. The V gene is TRBV7-8, the J gene TRBJ1-2, with a possible D match to TRBD1 (5 bases). V was clipped by 1 base and J by 1 base, with 16 bases between them. This CDR3 is 17 amino acids long. Germline loops: CDR1 SGHVS, CDR2 FQNEAQ. The CDR3 nucleotides are TGTGCCAGCAGCTTAGTATACCGACAGTCACATAACTATGGCTACACCTTC. Protein product: CASSLVYRQSHNYGYTF.

The V call is TRBV5-4, the J call TRBJ2-2, with 9 positions matching TRBD2. The CDR3 covers 15 residues. V lost 5 bases and J lost 6; bases outside the gene matches: 8. From germline, CDR1 is SGHNT and CDR2 YYREEE (reference sequence). The CDR3 reads CASSQGLARAGELFF. The CDR3, as DNA: TGTGCCAGCAGTCAGGGACTAGCACGCGCCGGGGAGCTGTTTTTT.

CDR3 in amino acids: CASSQGTRVGYGYTF. DNA of the CDR3: TGCGCCAGCAGCCAAGGAACGAGGGTCGGCTATGGCTACACCTTC. V is TRBV4-3 and J is TRBJ1-2; D is unclear. This CDR3 has 15 amino acids. Per the germline V gene, CDR1 is LGHNA and CDR2 is YSLEER. V lost 1 base and J 4 bases, leaving 13 bases between the germline ends.

The chain is built from TRBV15 and TRBJ1-3; TRBD1 is a possible D gene (6 bases). Germline V lookup: CDR1 LNHNV, CDR2 YYDKDF (reference sequence). With 0 bases removed from V and 5 bases from J, the gap between germline ends came to 14 bases. The CDR3 runs to 16 residues. DNA of the CDR3: TGTGCCACCAGCAGAGATCCGGGGGCCCGGAGAAACACCATATATTTT. Encoded protein: CATSRDPGARRNTIYF.

The rearrangement joins TRBV7-9 to TRBJ2-7; D is undetermined. From germline, CDR1 is SEHNR and CDR2 FQNEAQ (reference sequence). This CDR3 has 12 residues. The V end was cut by 9 bases, the J end by 2 bases, with 11 bases between. In DNA, the CDR3 is TGTGCCAGTCAGACACCGACCTACGAGCAGTACTTC. Encoded protein: CASQTPTYEQYF.

Comment on this clone: The junction does not match germline at one end; this may be a read error. This sample includes further DNA sequences coding for the same CDR3. CDR3 sequence: CASSLAGGTDTQYF. The CDR3 coding sequence is TGTGCCAGCAGCCTAGCGGGGGGCACAGATACGCAGTATTTT. The chain has TRBV7-6 and TRBJ2-3; 10 bases map to TRBD2. The CDR3 has 14 residues. Germline V gene sequence: CDR1 SGHVS, CDR2 FNYEAQ.

The chain is built from TRBV19 and TRBJ1-4; D is ambiguous. The CDR3 extends over 14 amino acids. The V end lost 5 bases, the J end lost 7 bases, and 14 bases lay between the germline ends. Per the germline V gene, CDR1 is LNHDA and CDR2 is SQIVND (reference sequence). The CDR3 sequence is CASSWTPGGEKLFF. The CDR3 DNA is TGTGCCAGTAGTTGGACCCCGGGCGGTGAAAAACTGTTTTTT.

The chain combines TRBV11-2 with TRBJ1-1; 7 nucleotides line up with TRBD1. The CDR3 runs to 14 residues. V shed 1 base and J 3 bases; nucleotides not matched to a gene: 2. Germline CDR1 and CDR2: SGHAT and FQNNGV. CDR3 loop: CASSLAGGDTEAFF. The DNA for the CDR3 is TGTGCCAGCAGCTTAGCAGGGGGGGACACTGAAGCTTTCTTT.

The chain couples TRBV4-3 to TRBJ1-4; possibly TRBD1 for D (5 bases). The CDR3 runs 17 residues. Trimming stripped 3 bases from V and 5 bases from J, with 19 bases between. Per the germline V gene, CDR1 is LGHNA and CDR2 is YSLEER. The CDR3 region is CASSHSSGGGRNEKLFF. CDR3 nucleotide sequence: TGCGCCAGCAGCCATTCCAGTGGGGGAGGGAGAAATGAAAAACTGTTTTTT.

The chain links TRBV5-1 to TRBJ1-2, with 8 positions matching TRBD1. J gave up 0 bases and V 2 bases, and 15 bases lay outside the gene matches. CDR1 and CDR2 from the germline V gene are SGHRS and YFSETQ. This CDR3 has 19 residues. The CDR3 sequence: CASSFRPPDRATSNYGYTF. Here the CDR3 DNA reads TGCGCCAGCAGCTTCCGGCCCCCGGACAGGGCAACCTCTAACTATGGCTACACCTTC.

This rearrangement joins TRBV7-9 to TRBJ1-4; a possible D gene is TRBD1 (6 bases). Trimming pared 5 bases from V and 8 bases from J, leaving 18 bases between. Germline-derived CDR1 and CDR2 are SEHNR and FQNEAQ (reference sequence). CDR3 length: 15 residues. CDR3 DNA: TGTGCCAGCAGCACCGAGACAGGCGGGGGGGAAAAACTGTTTTTT. This translates into CASSTETGGGEKLFF.